This section outlines one TCR beta chain sequence together with its context. Some clones are missing from TCRdb's copy, which holds only in-frame ones; the method was immunoSEQ multiplex PCR. In the table there are about 230,000 clones, around 86% of which are singletons. Patients of the Seattle cohort, enrolled during active infection, were followed longitudinally. These data belong to a study of blood T cell repertoires in COVID-19. Germline V CDR1 and CDR2: SGHTA, FQGNSA. V gave up 1 base and J gave up 2 bases, with 11 bases separating them. The CDR3 is 15 amino acids. The V gene is TRBV7-2, the J gene TRBJ2-5; D unresolved. The TCR sequence derives from a man aged 50-60 years with COVID-19, enrolled during active disease. The sequenced material came from peripheral blood. In DNA form, the CDR3 reads TGTGCCAGCAGCTTAGATCAGATACGACAAGAGACCCAGTACTTC. This encodes CASSLDQIRQETQYF.